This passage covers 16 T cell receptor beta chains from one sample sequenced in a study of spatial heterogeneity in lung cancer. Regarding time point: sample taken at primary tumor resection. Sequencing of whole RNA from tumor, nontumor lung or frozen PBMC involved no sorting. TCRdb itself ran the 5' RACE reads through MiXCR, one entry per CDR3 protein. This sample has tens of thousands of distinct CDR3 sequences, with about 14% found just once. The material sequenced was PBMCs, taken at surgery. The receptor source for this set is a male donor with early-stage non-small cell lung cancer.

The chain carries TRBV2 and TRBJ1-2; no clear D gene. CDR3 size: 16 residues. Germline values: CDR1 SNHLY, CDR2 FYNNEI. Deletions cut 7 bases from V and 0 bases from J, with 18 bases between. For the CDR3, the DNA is TGTGCCAGCATGAAAGGAGAGGGCCGAGCTAACTATGGCTACACCTTC. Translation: CASMKGEGRANYGYTF.

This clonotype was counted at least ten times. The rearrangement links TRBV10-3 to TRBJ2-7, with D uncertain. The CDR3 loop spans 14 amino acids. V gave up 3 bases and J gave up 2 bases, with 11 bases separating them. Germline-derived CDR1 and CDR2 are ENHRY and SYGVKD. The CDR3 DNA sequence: TGTGCCATCAGTGACCAGTCCCTAACCTACGAGCAGTACTTC. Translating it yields CAISDQSLTYEQYF.

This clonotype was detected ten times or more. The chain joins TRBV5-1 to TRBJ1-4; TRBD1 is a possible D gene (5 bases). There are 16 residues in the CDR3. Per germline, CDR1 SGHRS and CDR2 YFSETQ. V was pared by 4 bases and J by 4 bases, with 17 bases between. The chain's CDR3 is CASSLPGASGNEKLFF. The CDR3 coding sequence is TGCGCCAGCAGCCTACCCGGGGCAAGCGGTAATGAAAAACTGTTTTTT.

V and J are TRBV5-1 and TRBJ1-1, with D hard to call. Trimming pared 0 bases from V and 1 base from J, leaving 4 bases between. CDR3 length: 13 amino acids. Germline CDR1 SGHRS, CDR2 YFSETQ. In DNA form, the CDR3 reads TGCGCCAGCAGCTTGGCCTCGAACACTGAAGCTTTCTTT. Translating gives CASSLASNTEAFF.

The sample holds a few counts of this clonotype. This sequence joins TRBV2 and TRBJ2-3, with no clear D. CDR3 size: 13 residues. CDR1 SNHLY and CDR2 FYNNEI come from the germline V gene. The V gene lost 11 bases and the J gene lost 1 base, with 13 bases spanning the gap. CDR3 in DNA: TGTGCCTCCCAGACCAGCGGCACAGATACGCAGTATTTT. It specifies CASQTSGTDTQYF.

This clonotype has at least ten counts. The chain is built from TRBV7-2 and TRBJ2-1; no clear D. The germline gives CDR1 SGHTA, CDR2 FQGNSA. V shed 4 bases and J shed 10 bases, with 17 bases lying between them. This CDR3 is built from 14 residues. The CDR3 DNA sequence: TGTGCCAGCAGCTACAGTCGGCTCCCTGGGGAGCAGTTCTTC. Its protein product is CASSYSRLPGEQFF.

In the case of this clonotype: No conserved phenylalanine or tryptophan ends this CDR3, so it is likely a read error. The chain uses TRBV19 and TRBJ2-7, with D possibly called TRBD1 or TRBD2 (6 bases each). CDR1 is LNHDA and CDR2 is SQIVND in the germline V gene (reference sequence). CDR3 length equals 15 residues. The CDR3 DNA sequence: TGTGCCAGTAGCATAGGTAGGGGGGCAAAATACGAGCAGTACTCC. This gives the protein CASSIGRGAKYEQYS.

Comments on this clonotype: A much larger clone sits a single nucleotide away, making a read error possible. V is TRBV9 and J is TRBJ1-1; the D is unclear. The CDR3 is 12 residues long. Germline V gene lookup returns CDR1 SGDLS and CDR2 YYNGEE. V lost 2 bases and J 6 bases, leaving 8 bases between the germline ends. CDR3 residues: CASSVGNSEAFF. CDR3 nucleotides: TGTGCCAGCAGCGTGGGCAACTCTGAAGCTTTCTTT.

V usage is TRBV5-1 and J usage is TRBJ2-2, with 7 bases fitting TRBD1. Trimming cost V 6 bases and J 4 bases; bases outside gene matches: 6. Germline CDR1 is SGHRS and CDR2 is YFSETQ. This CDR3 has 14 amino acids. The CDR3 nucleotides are TGCGCCAGCAAACGGACAGGTGCCACCGGGGAGCTGTTTTTT. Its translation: CASKRTGATGELFF.

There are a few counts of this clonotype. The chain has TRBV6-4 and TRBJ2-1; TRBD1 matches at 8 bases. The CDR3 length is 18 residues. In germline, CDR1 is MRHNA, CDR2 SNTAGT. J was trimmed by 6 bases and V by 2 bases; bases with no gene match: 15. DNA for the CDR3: TGTGCCAGCAGTGACCGTATGATCGGGGGAACAGGGGGCAATGAGCAGTTCTTC. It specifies CASSDRMIGGTGGNEQFF.

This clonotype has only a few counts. The CDR3, as DNA: TGTGCCAGCTCACCGAGGGTCCGACAGGGTGCCGAAAAACTGTTTTTT. It encodes CASSPRVRQGAEKLFF. The chain uses TRBV18 and TRBJ1-4, with 7 bases that match TRBD1. CDR3 length: 16 residues. The V gene end was trimmed by 3 bases and the J gene end by 8 bases; junction bases not matched to a gene: 12. The germline V gene has CDR1 KGHSH and CDR2 LQKENI.

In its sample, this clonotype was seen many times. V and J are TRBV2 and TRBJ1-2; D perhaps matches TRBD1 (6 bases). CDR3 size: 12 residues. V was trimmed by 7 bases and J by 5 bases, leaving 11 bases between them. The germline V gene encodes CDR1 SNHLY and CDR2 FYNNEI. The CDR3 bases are TGTGCCAGCAAGGACAGTTATTATGGCTACACCTTC. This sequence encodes CASKDSYYGYTF.

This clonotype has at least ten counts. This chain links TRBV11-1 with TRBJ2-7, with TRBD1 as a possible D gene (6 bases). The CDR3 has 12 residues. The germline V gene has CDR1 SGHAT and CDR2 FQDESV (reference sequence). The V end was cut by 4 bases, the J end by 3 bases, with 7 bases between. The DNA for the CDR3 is TGTGCCAGCAGCTCACAGGGCTACGAGCAGTACTTC. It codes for CASSSQGYEQYF.

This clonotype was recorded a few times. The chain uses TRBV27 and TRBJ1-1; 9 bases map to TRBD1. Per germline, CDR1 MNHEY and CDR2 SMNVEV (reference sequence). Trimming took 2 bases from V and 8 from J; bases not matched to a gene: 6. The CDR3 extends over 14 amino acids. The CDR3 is CASSLTGGLIEAFF. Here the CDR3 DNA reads TGTGCCAGCAGTTTAACAGGGGGCCTAATAGAAGCTTTCTTT.

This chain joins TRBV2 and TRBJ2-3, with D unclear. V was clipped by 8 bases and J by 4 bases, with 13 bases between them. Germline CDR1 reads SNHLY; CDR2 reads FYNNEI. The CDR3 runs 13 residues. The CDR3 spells CASGWDSADTQYF. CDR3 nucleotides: TGTGCCAGCGGGTGGGATAGTGCAGATACGCAGTATTTT.

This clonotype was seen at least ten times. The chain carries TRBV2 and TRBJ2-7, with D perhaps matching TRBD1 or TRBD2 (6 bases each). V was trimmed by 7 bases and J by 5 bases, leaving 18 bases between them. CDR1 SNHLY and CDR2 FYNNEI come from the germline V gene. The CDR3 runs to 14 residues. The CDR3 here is CASIFLPGANEQYF. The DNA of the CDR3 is TGTGCCAGCATTTTTCTACCGGGGGCAAACGAGCAGTACTTC.